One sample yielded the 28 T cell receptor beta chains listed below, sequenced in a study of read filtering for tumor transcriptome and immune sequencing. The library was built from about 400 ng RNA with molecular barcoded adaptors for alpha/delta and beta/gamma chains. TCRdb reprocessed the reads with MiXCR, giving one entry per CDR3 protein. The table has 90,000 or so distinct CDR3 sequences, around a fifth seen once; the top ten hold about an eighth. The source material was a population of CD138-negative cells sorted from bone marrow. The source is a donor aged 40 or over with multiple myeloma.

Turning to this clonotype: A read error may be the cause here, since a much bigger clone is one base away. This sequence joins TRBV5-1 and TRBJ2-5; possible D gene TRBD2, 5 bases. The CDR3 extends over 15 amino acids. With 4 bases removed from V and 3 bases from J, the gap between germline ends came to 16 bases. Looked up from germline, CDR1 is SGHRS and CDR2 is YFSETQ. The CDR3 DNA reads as TGCGCCAGCAGCGTGGCGGTTGGGAGTGAAGAGACCCAGTACTTC. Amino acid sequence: CASSVAVGSEETQYF.

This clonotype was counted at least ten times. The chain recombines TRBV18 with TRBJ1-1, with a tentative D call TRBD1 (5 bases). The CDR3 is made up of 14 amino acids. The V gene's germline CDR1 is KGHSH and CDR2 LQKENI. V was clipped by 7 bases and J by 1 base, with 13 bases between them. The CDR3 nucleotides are TGTGCCAGCTTACCCAGGGCCCCGAACACTGAAGCTTTCTTT. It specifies CASLPRAPNTEAFF.

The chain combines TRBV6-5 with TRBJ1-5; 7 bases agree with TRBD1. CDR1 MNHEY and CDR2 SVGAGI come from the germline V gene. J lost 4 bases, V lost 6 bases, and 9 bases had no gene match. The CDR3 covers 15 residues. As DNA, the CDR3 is TGTGCCAGCAGCCGAGGACAGGTGATAAATCAGCCCCAGCATTTT. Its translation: CASSRGQVINQPQHF.

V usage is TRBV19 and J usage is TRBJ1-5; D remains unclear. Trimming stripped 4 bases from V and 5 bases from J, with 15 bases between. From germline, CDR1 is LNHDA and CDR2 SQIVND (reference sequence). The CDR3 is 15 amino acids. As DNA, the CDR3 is TGTGCCAGTAGTAGGTGGGAAGTAAATGATCAGCCCCAGCATTTT. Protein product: CASSRWEVNDQPQHF.

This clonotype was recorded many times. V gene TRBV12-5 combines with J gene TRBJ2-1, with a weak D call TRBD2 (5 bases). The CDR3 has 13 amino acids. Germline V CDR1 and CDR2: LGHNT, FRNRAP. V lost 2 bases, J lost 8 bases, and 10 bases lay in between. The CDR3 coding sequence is TGTGCTAGTGGTTTGAAGGGAGTTGATGAGCAGTTCTTC. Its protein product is CASGLKGVDEQFF.

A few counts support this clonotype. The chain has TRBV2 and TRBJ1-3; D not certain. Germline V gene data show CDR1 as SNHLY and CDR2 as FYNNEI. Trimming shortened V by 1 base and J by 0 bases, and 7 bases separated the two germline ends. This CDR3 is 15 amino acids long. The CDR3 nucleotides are TGTGCCAGCAGTGAAGGCGTTCGCTCTGGAAACACCATATATTTT. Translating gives CASSEGVRSGNTIYF.

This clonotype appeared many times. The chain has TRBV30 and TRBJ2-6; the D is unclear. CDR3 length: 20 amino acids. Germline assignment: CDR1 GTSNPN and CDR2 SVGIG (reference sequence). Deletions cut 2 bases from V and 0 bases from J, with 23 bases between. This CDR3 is CAWSQGKLRYTNSGANVLTF. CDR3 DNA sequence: TGTGCCTGGAGTCAAGGAAAACTTAGATATACTAACTCTGGGGCCAACGTCCTGACTTTC.

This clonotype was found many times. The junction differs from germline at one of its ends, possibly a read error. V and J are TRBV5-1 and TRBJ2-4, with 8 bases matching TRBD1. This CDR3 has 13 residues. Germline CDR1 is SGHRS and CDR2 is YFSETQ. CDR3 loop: CASSHPDRGIPHF. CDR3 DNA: TGCGCCAGCAGCCACCCCGACAGGGGAATTCCCCACTTC.

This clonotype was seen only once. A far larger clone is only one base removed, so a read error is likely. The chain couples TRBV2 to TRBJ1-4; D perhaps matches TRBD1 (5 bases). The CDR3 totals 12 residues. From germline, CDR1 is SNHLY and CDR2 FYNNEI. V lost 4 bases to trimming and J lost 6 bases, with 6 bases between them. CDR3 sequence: CASSARDEKLFF. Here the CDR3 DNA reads TGTGCCAGCAGTGCCAGGGATGAAAAACTGTTTTTT.

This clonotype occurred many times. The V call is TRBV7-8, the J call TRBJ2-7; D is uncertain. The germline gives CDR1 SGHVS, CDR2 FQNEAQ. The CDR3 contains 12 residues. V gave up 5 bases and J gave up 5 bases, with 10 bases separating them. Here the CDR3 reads CASSQTSNEQYF. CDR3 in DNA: TGTGCCAGCAGCCAGACCAGCAACGAGCAGTACTTC.

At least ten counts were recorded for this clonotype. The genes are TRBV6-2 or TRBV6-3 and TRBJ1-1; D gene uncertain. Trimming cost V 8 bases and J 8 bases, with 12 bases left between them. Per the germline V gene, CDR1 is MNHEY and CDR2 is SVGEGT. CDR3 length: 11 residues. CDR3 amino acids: CASCDTLEAFF. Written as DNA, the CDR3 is TGTGCCAGCTGTGATACTCTAGAAGCTTTCTTT.

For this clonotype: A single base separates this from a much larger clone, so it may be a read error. In DNA, the CDR3 is TGCAGTGCGATCGACAGCTCTGGGAACACTGAAGCTTCCTTT. Its translation: CSAIDSSGNTEASF. The chain joins TRBV20-1 to TRBJ1-1; D may be TRBD1 (5 bases). Germline CDR1 reads DFQATT; CDR2 reads SNEGSKA (reference sequence). This CDR3 is built from 14 residues.

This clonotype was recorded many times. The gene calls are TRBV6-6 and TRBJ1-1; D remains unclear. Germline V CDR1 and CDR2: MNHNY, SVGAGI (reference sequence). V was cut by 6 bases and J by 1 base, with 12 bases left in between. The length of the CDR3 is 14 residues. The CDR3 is CASSSGSRNTEAFF. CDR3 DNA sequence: TGTGCCAGCAGCTCTGGGAGCAGGAACACTGAAGCTTTCTTT.

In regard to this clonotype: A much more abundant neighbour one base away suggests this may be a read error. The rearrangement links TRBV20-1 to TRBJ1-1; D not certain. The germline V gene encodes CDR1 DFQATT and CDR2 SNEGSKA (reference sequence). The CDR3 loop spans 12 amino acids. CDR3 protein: CSTVAGITQAFF. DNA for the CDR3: TGCAGTACCGTCGCGGGGATCACTCAAGCTTTCTTT.

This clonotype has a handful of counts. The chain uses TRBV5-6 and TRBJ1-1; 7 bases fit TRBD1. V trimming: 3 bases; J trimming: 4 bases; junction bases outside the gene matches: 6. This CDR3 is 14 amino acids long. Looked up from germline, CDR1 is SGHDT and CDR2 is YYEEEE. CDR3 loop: CASSSTGFTTEAFF. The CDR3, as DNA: TGTGCCAGCAGCTCGACAGGGTTTACCACTGAAGCTTTCTTT.

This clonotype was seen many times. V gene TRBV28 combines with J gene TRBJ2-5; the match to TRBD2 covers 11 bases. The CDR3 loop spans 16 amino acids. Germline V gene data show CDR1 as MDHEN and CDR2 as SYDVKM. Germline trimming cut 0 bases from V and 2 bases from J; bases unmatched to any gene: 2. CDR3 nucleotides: TGTGCCAGCAGTTTATGGGCTAGCGGGGGGCAAGAGACCCAGTACTTC. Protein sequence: CASSLWASGGQETQYF.

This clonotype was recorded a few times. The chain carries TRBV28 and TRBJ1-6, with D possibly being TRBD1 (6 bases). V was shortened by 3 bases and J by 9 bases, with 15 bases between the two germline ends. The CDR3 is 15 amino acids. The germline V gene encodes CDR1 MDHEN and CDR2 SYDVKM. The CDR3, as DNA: TGTGCCAGCAGTTTTCAGGGGCTAGGGGTTTCACCCCTCCACTTT. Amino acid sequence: CASSFQGLGVSPLHF.

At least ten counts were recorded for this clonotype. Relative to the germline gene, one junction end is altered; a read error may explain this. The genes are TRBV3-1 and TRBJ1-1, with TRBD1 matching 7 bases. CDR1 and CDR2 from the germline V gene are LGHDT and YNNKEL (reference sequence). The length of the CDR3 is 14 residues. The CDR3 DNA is TGTGCTAGCAGCTCCGGGACAGCTAACACTGAAGCTTTCTTT. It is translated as CASSSGTANTEAFF.

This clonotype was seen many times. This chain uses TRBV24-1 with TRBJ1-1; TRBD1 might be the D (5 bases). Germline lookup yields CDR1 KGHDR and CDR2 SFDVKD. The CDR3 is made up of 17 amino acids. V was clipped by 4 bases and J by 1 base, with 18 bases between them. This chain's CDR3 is CATSDPFQRGANTEAFF. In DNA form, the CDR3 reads TGTGCCACCAGTGACCCGTTCCAAAGGGGAGCGAACACTGAAGCTTTCTTT.

CDR3 DNA sequence: TGCAGTGCTACAGACAGGAGGACGACATACAATGAGCAGTTCTTC. This translates into CSATDRRTTYNEQFF. V and J are TRBV20-1 and TRBJ2-1; maybe TRBD1 (6 bases). The germline V gene has CDR1 DFQATT and CDR2 SNEGSKA (reference sequence). This CDR3 has 15 residues. The V gene lost 4 bases and the J gene lost 4 bases, with 17 bases spanning the gap.

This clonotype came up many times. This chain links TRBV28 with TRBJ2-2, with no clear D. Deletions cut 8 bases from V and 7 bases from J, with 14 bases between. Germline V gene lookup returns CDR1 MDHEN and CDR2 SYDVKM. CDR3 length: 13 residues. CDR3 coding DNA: TGTGCCAGCCTAGATTGGGTTGTCGGGGAGCTGTTTTTT. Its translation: CASLDWVVGELFF.

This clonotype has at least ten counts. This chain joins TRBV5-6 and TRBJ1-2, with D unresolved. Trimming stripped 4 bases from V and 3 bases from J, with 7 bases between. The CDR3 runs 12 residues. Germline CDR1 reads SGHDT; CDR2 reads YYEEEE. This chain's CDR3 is CASSTRDYGYTF. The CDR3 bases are TGTGCCAGCAGCACCCGAGACTATGGCTACACCTTC. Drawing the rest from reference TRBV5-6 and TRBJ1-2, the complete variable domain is DAGVTQSPTHLIKTRGQQVTLRCSPKSGHDTVSWYQQALGQGPQFIFQYYEEEERQRGNFPDRFSGHQFPNYSSELNVNALLLGDSALYLCASSTRDYGYTFGSGTRLTVV.

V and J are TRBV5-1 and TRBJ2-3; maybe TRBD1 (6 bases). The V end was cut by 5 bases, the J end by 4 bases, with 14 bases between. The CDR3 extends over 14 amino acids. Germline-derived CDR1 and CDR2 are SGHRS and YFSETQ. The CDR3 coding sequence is TGCGCCAGCAGTATGACAGGTCCCCCAGATACGCAGTATTTT. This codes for CASSMTGPPDTQYF.

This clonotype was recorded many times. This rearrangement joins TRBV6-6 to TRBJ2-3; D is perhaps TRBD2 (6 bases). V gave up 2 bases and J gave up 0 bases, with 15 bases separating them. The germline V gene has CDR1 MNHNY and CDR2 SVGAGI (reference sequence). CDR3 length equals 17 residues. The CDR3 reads CASSYGLAGYSTDTQYF. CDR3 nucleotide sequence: TGTGCCAGCAGTTACGGGTTGGCGGGGTACAGCACAGATACGCAGTATTTT.

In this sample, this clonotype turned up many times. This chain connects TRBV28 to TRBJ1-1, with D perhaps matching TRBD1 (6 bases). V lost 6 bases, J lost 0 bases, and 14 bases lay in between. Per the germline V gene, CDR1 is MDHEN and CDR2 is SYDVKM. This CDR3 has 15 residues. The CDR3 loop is CASRSTGAVNTEAFF. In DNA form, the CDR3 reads TGTGCCAGCAGGTCGACAGGCGCCGTGAACACTGAAGCTTTCTTT.

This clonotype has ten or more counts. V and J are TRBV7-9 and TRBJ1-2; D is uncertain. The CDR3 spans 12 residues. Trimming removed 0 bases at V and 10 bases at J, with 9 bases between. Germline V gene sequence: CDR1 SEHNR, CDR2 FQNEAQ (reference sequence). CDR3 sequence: CASSLADVTYTF. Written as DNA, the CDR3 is TGTGCCAGCAGCTTAGCGGACGTAACCTACACCTTC.

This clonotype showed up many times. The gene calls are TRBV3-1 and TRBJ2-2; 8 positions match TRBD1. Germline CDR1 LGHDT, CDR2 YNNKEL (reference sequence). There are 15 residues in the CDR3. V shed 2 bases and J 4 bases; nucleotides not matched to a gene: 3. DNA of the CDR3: TGTGCCAGCAGCCAACCAGGGGGCGGCACCGGGGAGCTGTTTTTT. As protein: CASSQPGGGTGELFF.

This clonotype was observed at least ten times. CDR3 DNA: TGTGCCAGCAGTAGGGAGGGGAACACCGGGGAGCTGTTTTTT. Protein: CASSREGNTGELFF. The chain uses TRBV12-3 or TRBV12-4 and TRBJ2-2, with 7 positions matching TRBD2. V trimming: 5 bases; J trimming: 1 base; junction bases outside the gene matches: 1. The length of the CDR3 is 14 residues.